Shown below are 21 T cell receptor beta chains from a single sample sequenced in a study of cytomegalovirus exposure and HLA in healthy donors. TCRdb keeps only in-frame clones here, not all; method: immunoSEQ multiplex PCR. The sample yields around 250,000 clones, 90% seen once. The material sequenced was PBMCs. Receptors originate from a young woman in good health and CMV-seronegative.

This clone was observed a handful of times. V gene TRBV30 combines with J gene TRBJ1-5, with 12 nucleotides matching TRBD1. The CDR3 runs 15 residues. Germline CDR1 is GTSNPN and CDR2 is SVGIG (reference sequence). The ends lost 5 bases at V and 4 bases at J; junction bases unmatched: 6. This chain's CDR3 is CAWGDRGRENQPQHF. CDR3 nucleotide sequence: TGTGCCTGGGGGGACAGGGGGCGCGAGAATCAGCCCCAGCATTTT.

The chain links TRBV4-1 to TRBJ1-6, with 9 bases aligning to TRBD1. The V gene end was trimmed by 1 base and the J gene end by 9 bases; junction bases not matched to a gene: 7. Germline V gene data show CDR1 as MGHRA and CDR2 as YSYEKL. The CDR3 covers 16 residues. CDR3 in amino acids: CASSQVTGTGISPLHF. The CDR3 DNA sequence: TGCGCCAGCAGCCAAGTGACCGGGACAGGGATTTCACCCCTCCACTTT.

This CDR3 reads CASSFLGTGTEAFF. For the CDR3, the DNA is TGTGCCAGCAGTTTTTTGGGGACTGGCACTGAAGCTTTCTTT. The chain has TRBV28 and TRBJ1-1; TRBD1 is a possible D gene (5 bases). This CDR3 region has 14 residues. Germline V gene sequence: CDR1 MDHEN, CDR2 SYDVKM. Trimming shortened V by 3 bases and J by 4 bases, and 12 bases separated the two germline ends.

The chain recombines TRBV27 with TRBJ2-3, with TRBD2 identical over 8 bases. V shed 6 bases, J shed 0 bases, and the junction held 2 bases outside the gene matches. The CDR3 totals 14 residues. Germline-derived CDR1 and CDR2 are MNHEY and SMNVEV (reference sequence). The CDR3 sequence: CASRLAVSTDTQYF. CDR3 in DNA: TGTGCCAGCAGACTAGCGGTGAGCACAGATACGCAGTATTTT.

The chain recombines TRBV9 with TRBJ2-1; 8 bases are shared with TRBD2. V lost 4 bases to trimming and J lost 1 base; unmatched junction nucleotides: 7. The CDR3 consists of 16 residues. CDR1 is SGDLS and CDR2 is YYNGEE in the germline V gene. The CDR3 protein is CASSLLAGGSYNEQFF. CDR3 coding DNA: TGTGCCAGCAGCCTGCTAGCGGGTGGATCCTACAATGAGCAGTTCTTC.

V is TRBV30 and J is TRBJ1-6; 7 nucleotides align to TRBD1. The CDR3 consists of 15 residues. CDR1 GTSNPN and CDR2 SVGIG come from the germline V gene (reference sequence). Unmatched junction bases numbered 6, after V lost 2 bases and J lost 5 bases. Here the CDR3 reads CAWSSWGQNNSPLHF. CDR3 bases: TGTGCCTGGAGTTCATGGGGACAGAATAATTCACCCCTCCACTTT.

This clone is a singleton in its sample. This rearrangement joins TRBV19 to TRBJ1-2; 7 nucleotides agree with TRBD1. Germline-derived CDR1 and CDR2 are LNHDA and SQIVND (reference sequence). The trim removed 0 bases at V and 3 bases at J, leaving 4 bases unmatched. The CDR3 sequence is 15 residues long. DNA for the CDR3: TGTGCCAGTAGTATAGACTCCGGGACAGACTATGGCTACACCTTC. It codes for CASSIDSGTDYGYTF.

The rearrangement joins TRBV29-1 to TRBJ1-1; TRBD1 agrees at 8 bases. The V and J ends lost 6 bases and 4 bases, in that order; junction bases with no gene match: 10. The CDR3 runs 14 residues. Per germline, CDR1 SQVTM and CDR2 ANQGSEA. The CDR3 protein is CSVPYGQGGTEAFF. DNA of the CDR3: TGCAGCGTGCCCTATGGACAGGGAGGCACTGAAGCTTTCTTT.

The chain is built from TRBV6-6 and TRBJ1-2; D gene uncertain. Germline loops: CDR1 MNHNY, CDR2 SVGAGI (reference sequence). There are 14 residues in the CDR3. Trimming left V 0 bases short and J 4 bases short, with 9 bases between. The CDR3 is CASSYSGDTYGYTF. In nucleotides, the CDR3 is TGTGCCAGCAGTTACTCAGGTGACACCTATGGCTACACCTTC.

The V gene is TRBV20-1, the J gene TRBJ2-1; D remains unclear. This CDR3 is built from 10 residues. CDR1 DFQATT and CDR2 SNEGSKA come from the germline V gene (reference sequence). V shed 3 bases and J shed 8 bases, with 5 bases lying between them. This CDR3 is CSAREHEQFF. The CDR3 nucleotides read TGCAGTGCTAGGGAGCATGAGCAGTTCTTC.

The rearrangement links TRBV5-1 to TRBJ2-7; 7 bases are shared with TRBD1. V shed 3 bases, J shed 4 bases, and the junction held 10 bases outside the gene matches. Per the germline V gene, CDR1 is SGHRS and CDR2 is YFSETQ. This CDR3 spans 15 amino acids. CDR3 sequence: CASSYLKQGEYEQYF. CDR3 nucleotide sequence: TGCGCCAGCAGCTACTTGAAGCAGGGGGAGTACGAGCAGTACTTC.

The CDR3 region is CASIMDRGLGELFF. CDR3 sequence (DNA): TGCGCCAGCATAATGGACCGGGGTCTCGGGGAGCTGTTTTTT. The rearrangement uses TRBV5-1 and TRBJ2-2, with a possible D match to TRBD2 (5 bases). The V gene's germline CDR1 is SGHRS and CDR2 YFSETQ. There are 14 residues in the CDR3. The V end lost 6 bases, the J end lost 7 bases, and 16 bases lay between the germline ends.

This chain joins TRBV11-2 and TRBJ2-1, with D tentatively TRBD1 (6 bases). Germline values: CDR1 SGHAT, CDR2 FQNNGV. V lost 1 base to trimming and J lost 5 bases, with 15 bases between them. The CDR3 consists of 16 residues. CDR3 coding DNA: TGTGCCAGCAGCTTAGTGGTCAGGGGCCCCAACAATGAGCAGTTCTTC. It codes for CASSLVVRGPNNEQFF.

CDR3 DNA: TGTGCCCTCAGCGGGGATTGGGCCACTGAAGCTTTCTTT. Translated, it gives CALSGDWATEAFF. The V gene is TRBV6-1, the J gene TRBJ1-1; unclear D gene. V lost 11 bases and J lost 4, with 17 bases in between. The length of the CDR3 is 13 residues. CDR1 and CDR2 (germline): MNHNS, SASEGT.

This clone was seen more than once but under ten times. V usage is TRBV28 and J usage is TRBJ2-7; weak D call: TRBD1 (5 bases). With 7 bases removed from V and 6 bases from J, the gap between germline ends came to 10 bases. The germline V gene has CDR1 MDHEN and CDR2 SYDVKM. The CDR3 consists of 11 residues. The CDR3 reads CASTQGPEQYF. The DNA of the CDR3 is TGTGCCAGCACCCAGGGCCCCGAGCAGTACTTC.

The chain has TRBV6-1 and TRBJ2-7; D may be TRBD2 (7 bases). Trimming pared 3 bases from V and 1 base from J, leaving 16 bases between. CDR3 length: 16 residues. The germline CDR1 and CDR2 sequences are MNHNS and SASEGT. CDR3 in amino acids: CASSDPRGGQSYEQYV. The CDR3 nucleotides are TGTGCCAGCAGTGACCCTAGGGGGGGGCAGTCCTACGAGCAGTACGTC.

The V and J genes are TRBV4-3 and TRBJ2-7, with 9 nucleotides matching TRBD2. Trimming took 0 bases from V and 4 from J; bases not matched to a gene: 13. The CDR3 consists of 18 residues. Germline V gene lookup returns CDR1 LGHNA and CDR2 YSLEER. For the CDR3, the DNA is TGCGCCAGCAGCCAAGACGAGACATCTAGCGGGGAAGGTTACGAGCAGTACTTC. As protein: CASSQDETSSGEGYEQYF.

The chain links TRBV7-9 to TRBJ2-3; perhaps TRBD1 as D (6 bases). V lost 5 bases and J lost 1, with 13 bases in between. Germline CDR1 and CDR2: SEHNR and FQNEAQ (reference sequence). CDR3 length: 15 amino acids. CDR3: CASSQAPGGTDTQYF. CDR3 nucleotides: TGTGCCAGCAGCCAGGCCCCAGGGGGCACAGATACGCAGTATTTT. The complete variable domain, with remaining parts taken from reference TRBV7-9 and TRBJ2-3, reads DTGVSQNPRHKITKRGQNVTFRCDPISEHNRLYWYRQTLGQGPEFLTYFQNEAQLEKSRLLSDRFSAERPKGSFSTLEIQRTEQGDSAMYLCASSQAPGGTDTQYFGPGTRLTVL.

CDR3 in DNA: TGTGCCAGCAGTGAATACCCGGTGCTAACCTACGAGCAGTACTTC. Translation gives CASSEYPVLTYEQYF. This chain connects TRBV6-1 to TRBJ2-7; D is ambiguous. Germline CDR1 MNHNS, CDR2 SASEGT. Trimming left V 2 bases short and J 2 bases short, with 13 bases between. The CDR3 sequence is 15 residues long.

This chain joins TRBV25-1 and TRBJ2-2; 9 bases fit TRBD1. The CDR3 loop spans 14 amino acids. Trimming removed 4 bases from V and 7 bases from J; junction bases left unmatched: 4. Germline CDR1 MGHDK, CDR2 SYGVNS. CDR3 amino acids: CASSVTGGHGELFF. The CDR3 bases are TGTGCCAGCAGTGTTACAGGGGGCCACGGGGAGCTGTTTTTT.

The chain uses TRBV28 and TRBJ1-5; perhaps TRBD1 as D (5 bases). The germline V and J ends were trimmed by 7 bases and 0 bases, with 19 bases remaining between them. Germline V gives CDR1 MDHEN, CDR2 SYDVKM. The CDR3 runs 17 residues. This chain's CDR3 is CASTLAGRAYSNQPQHF. CDR3 coding DNA: TGTGCCAGCACCCTCGCTGGCAGGGCATATAGCAATCAGCCCCAGCATTTT.